This T cell receptor beta chain was obtained from a study of blood T cells in healthy people across ages. Study as a whole: The capture of about one barcoded beta molecule per two T cells was achieved by template switching.

This clonotype has just a few counts. Antigen unknown. Study-level points and caveats: Comparison with aged donors showed that long-lived donors had more naive CD4+ cells and higher diversity. Estimates of diversity drawn from one million T cells were considered underestimates.

It was with a sample-barcoded 5' primer and a J-beta primer mix that a second PCR of roughly 7 to 12 cycles was run. A template-switch adaptor with 12 random nucleotides tagged each cDNA molecule. TCRdb ran MiXCR on the 5' RACE reads and lists one entry per CDR3 protein. The table has 700,000 or so distinct CDR3 sequences, approximately 21% seen once. Germline CDR1 is SQVTM and CDR2 is ANQGSEA. Trimming cost V 3 bases and J 4 bases; bases outside gene matches: 3. The CDR3 sequence is 14 residues long. The chain employs TRBV29-1 and TRBJ2-1; 10 bases line up with TRBD2. The sequence was obtained from an older man in good health. The sequenced material came from blood. The CDR3 nucleotides read TGCAGCGTTGACCCGGGACTAGCGTACAATGAGCAGTTCTTC. Translating gives CSVDPGLAYNEQFF.